The 12 T cell receptor beta chains below were found in one sample sequenced in a study of tumor-infiltrating lymphocytes in primary liver carcinoma. Germline DNA was extracted too, while blood RNA derived from unsorted whole blood. Total RNA (approximately 450 ng) served as template for TCR beta cDNA synthesis primed by a constant-region primer. Construction of TCR beta libraries relied on three successive nested multiplex PCR rounds employing slightly modified ARM-PCR. A C-beta reverse primer was combined with TRBV1-TRBV30 forward primers in the first two PCR rounds, and each round had 10 cycles. One entry per CDR3 protein, called by TCRdb with MiXCR from the multiplex PCR reads. The data contain 150,000 to 200,000 distinct CDR3 sequences, 65% of them seen just once; the ten biggest clones take up under 7.5%. Sequences were obtained from peripheral blood. The receptors derive from a woman aged 55-69 years with primary liver carcinoma and hepatitis B virus infection.

This clonotype has just one count. Given a much more abundant clone one base away, this may be a read error. The chain recombines TRBV5-1 with TRBJ2-7; D is uncertain. The CDR3 has 14 amino acids. Germline CDR1 reads SGHRS; CDR2 reads YFSETQ. CDR3: CASSRVIEPYGQYF. The CDR3 bases are TGCGCCAGCAGCCGGGTCATTGAACCCTACGGGCAGTACTTC.

Remarks on this clonotype: Given a much more abundant clone one base away, this may be a read error. The V gene is TRBV7-8, the J gene TRBJ2-5; perhaps TRBD1 as D (6 bases). This CDR3 has 16 amino acids. CDR1 SGHVS and CDR2 FQNEAQ come from the germline V gene. CDR3 amino acids: CASSSQSGVGQETRYF. The CDR3 bases are TGTGCCAGCAGCTCTCAATCAGGGGTCGGGCAAGAGACCCGGTACTTC.

A word on this clonotype: A read error may explain this, as a much larger clone is one base away. V and J are TRBV4-1 and TRBJ2-3; 8 bases are a match to TRBD1. Germline CDR1 reads MGHRA; CDR2 reads YSYEKL. CDR3 length equals 16 residues. The DNA for the CDR3 is TGCGCCAACAGCCAAGTATTCCCCAGGGGGCCAGATACGCAGTATTTT. Translated: CANSQVFPRGPDTQYF.

The V call is TRBV5-6, the J call TRBJ2-5; 11 nucleotides align to TRBD2. Per the germline V gene, CDR1 is SGHDT and CDR2 is YYEEEE. J was trimmed by 6 bases and V by 0 bases; bases with no gene match: 7. The CDR3 totals 16 residues. The chain's CDR3 is CASSLELAGVGKTQYF. The CDR3 DNA reads TGTGCCAGCAGCTTGGAACTAGCGGGAGTAGGGAAGACCCAGTACTTC.

A remark on this clonotype: With a much larger clone just one base away, this may be a read error. The chain recombines TRBV4-1 with TRBJ1-2; tentative D call: TRBD1 (6 bases). The CDR3 contains 13 residues. The V gene's germline CDR1 is MGHRA and CDR2 YSYEKL. V was trimmed by 0 bases and J by 10 bases, leaving 12 bases between them. The CDR3: CASSQDRGVDYTF. Written as DNA, the CDR3 is TGCGCCAGCAGCCAAGATAGGGGGGTTGACTACACCTTC.

The table lists this clonotype with a count of one. This may stem from a read error, because a much larger clone lies one nucleotide away. J is TRBJ2-1 and V is TRBV29-1; possibly TRBD2 for D (5 bases). CDR1 and CDR2 (germline): SQVTM, ANQGSEA. This CDR3 is built from 17 residues. V lost 5 bases to trimming and J lost 7 bases, with 27 bases between them. As DNA, the CDR3 is TGCAGCGTTCTTATCCCCCTATTAAGGGAGCCCGGGAATGAGCAGTTCTTC. This sequence encodes CSVLIPLLREPGNEQFF.

In regard to this clonotype: Germline and junction disagree at one end, which may indicate a read error. The V and J genes are TRBV11-2 and TRBJ2-5; D call uncertain. CDR1 SGHAT and CDR2 FQNNGV come from the germline V gene. This CDR3 spans 13 amino acids. As DNA, the CDR3 is TGTGCCAGCAGCTCCCTCTCCGAAGAGACCCAGTATTTC. Translating it yields CASSSLSEETQYF.

Concerning this clonotype: This may stem from a read error, because a much larger clone lies one nucleotide away. The chain has TRBV6-5 and TRBJ1-6, with a possible D match to TRBD1 (6 bases). This CDR3 has 15 residues. Germline V gene sequence: CDR1 MNHEY, CDR2 SVGAGI. The CDR3 loop reads CASSYGRGGNSPLLF. The CDR3 DNA sequence: TGTGCCAGCAGTTACGGCAGGGGAGGAAATTCACCCCTCCTCTTT.

For this clonotype: This may be a read error, as it is one base from a much larger clone. V gene TRBV29-1 combines with J gene TRBJ2-7, with D possibly called TRBD1 or TRBD2 (6 bases each). Germline-derived CDR1 and CDR2 are SQVTM and ANQGSEA. The CDR3 spans 13 residues. This CDR3 reads CSAFGGLSYKQYF. The CDR3 nucleotides are TGCAGCGCCTTCGGGGGCCTCTCCTACAAGCAGTACTTC.

For this clonotype: One junction end does not reproduce the germline sequence, and a read error may be involved. This chain joins TRBV5-6 and TRBJ2-3, with 7 positions matching TRBD2. CDR1 is SGHDT, CDR2 YYEEEE, per germline. The CDR3 consists of 16 residues. The CDR3 nucleotides read TGTGCCAGCAGCTTAGGACTAGAGGCGACCACAGATACGCAGTGTTTT. Protein product: CASSLGLEATTDTQCF.

The genes are TRBV5-1 and TRBJ1-1, with 7 bases matching TRBD1. The V segment lost 2 bases and the J segment 7 bases; nucleotides outside the gene matches: 11. CDR1 is SGHRS and CDR2 is YFSETQ in the germline V gene. The CDR3 consists of 15 residues. CDR3 in DNA: TGCGCCAGCAGCTTAGGGACAGTAGGCGAGCGTGAAGCTTTCTTT. As protein: CASSLGTVGEREAFF.

The J gene is TRBJ2-1, the V gene TRBV12-3 or TRBV12-4; perhaps D is TRBD1 or TRBD2 (6 bases each). V was pared by 11 bases and J by 8 bases, with 25 bases between. The CDR3 spans 15 residues. Written as DNA, the CDR3 is TGTGCCGGCACCCCGGGGGCCACTAAATCCGATGAGCAGTTCTTC. Translating it yields CAGTPGATKSDEQFF.